The T cell receptor beta chain described here comes from a study of T cell responses to AZD1222 COVID-19 vaccine. Study-wide findings and caveats: Receipt of two AZD1222 doses was followed by a rise in Spike-specific TCR breadth and depth. Just a handful of AZD1222 recipients tested seropositive at baseline.

Only one count was recorded for this clone. The antigen remains undetermined. The CDR3 extends over 15 amino acids. Germline CDR1 reads MNHEY; CDR2 reads SMNVEV (reference sequence). V lost 5 bases and J lost 2, with 15 bases in between. TCRdb's table, derived via immunoSEQ multiplex PCR, lists solely in-frame clones and lacks some. The sample lists around 86,000 clones, nearly 90% occurring once. V is TRBV27 and J is TRBJ1-1, with D perhaps TRBD1 (6 bases). This material consisted of peripheral blood, taken on day 0 of AZD1222 vaccination. This TCR was sampled from an adult in good health. The CDR3, as DNA: TGTGCCAGCAGTAGACCCGGGACAAGCAACACTGAAGCTTTCTTT. Its translation is CASSRPGTSNTEAFF.